The present T cell receptor beta chain was sequenced within a study of T cell repertoires in cytomegalovirus infection (dated by TCRdb to between 2018 and 2020). Background on the whole study: Peptide stimulations targeted recently identified HLA-C-restricted CMV epitopes, whose presentation resists viral immunomodulation, together with well-studied HLA-B-restricted epitopes. Because public TCR beta signatures pointed to carriage of CMV infection together with the matching HLA type, the HLA type of each donor mattered for the analysis. Findings and caveats that apply to the study as a whole: Carriers of CMV infection plus the relevant HLA type were discriminated by the cumulative frequency of public TCR beta family members in the study cohort and in an independent roughly 370-donor cohort. The ex vivo response was dominated by HLA-C-restricted CMV-specific TCR beta clonotypes, which also provided the single most frequent clonotype in two of eight donors.

The treatment or condition label on this specimen signifies: in vitro stimulation with specific CMV peptide epitopes to enrich CMV-specific T cells. Sequencing was performed on an Illumina HiSeq 1500. Clones were called with MiXCR by TCRdb after fastp trimmed the public reads at Q25, and only in-frame beta chains were retained. Every entry covers one CDR3 protein and lists the most common genes and DNA from its rows. This sample has about 770,000 distinct CDR3 sequences in its table, and roughly 28% of those were observed once. Around 14% of the sample comes from the top ten. Taken from cysteine to phenylalanine, the CDR3 has 13 residues. CDR3 DNA only is kept here, 39 bases in frame from base 1. The germline V gene provides CDR1 SQVTM and CDR2 ANQGSEA. The sample holds one count of this clonotype. There is no known antigen for this receptor. Within one base of it there is no much larger clone, and no base qualities were kept. One read alone is a weak basis.

The origin of this receptor is a human donor in good health (CMV status not recorded). Some clones in this sample may be carry-over from other donors' samples. The sequence joins TRBV29-1 to TRBJ1-3, with an unclear D gene assignment. Sequencing was performed on cultured CD8+ T cells from PBMCs, taken from culture after CMV antigen stimulation. The CDR3 amino acid sequence is: CSSREGSGNTIYF. DNA sequence: TGCAGTTCGAGGGAAGGCTCTGGAAACACCATATATTTT.